Below, one TCR beta chain is given with its context. This entry is derived from a study of T-cell memory formation after mild COVID-19. Study overall: The two donors had largely donor-specific TCR clusters.

TCRdb called the 5' RACE reads again in MiXCR, with one record for every CDR3 protein. This table holds approximately 270,000 distinct CDR3 sequences, roughly 15% found once. The CDR3 sequence is 14 residues long. CDR1 is MNHEY, CDR2 SVGAGI, per germline. V lost 0 bases and J lost 1, with 6 bases in between. The clonotype originates from a man aged 18 to 30 who had mild COVID-19 (a few samples of this study predate the infection). Cell type and time point are not known. The chain carries TRBV6-5 and TRBJ1-1; D not certain. The sequencing input was PBMCs or a T cell subset sorted from them (not recorded which). In DNA form, the CDR3 reads TGTGCCAGCAGTTACTCGATCCCGAACACTGAAGCTTTCTTT. Translation: CASSYSIPNTEAFF.